This paragraph covers one TCR beta chain sequence. The CDR3 sequence is 17 residues long. The V gene end was trimmed by 4 bases and the J gene end by 7 bases; junction bases not matched to a gene: 10. Germline loops: CDR1 LGHDT, CDR2 YNNKEL (reference sequence). Sequencing used immunoSEQ multiplex PCR; TCRdb keeps in-frame clones, though not all of them. Of 200,000 to 250,000 clones in the sample, around 84% were seen once. The data were obtained in a study of blood T cell repertoires in COVID-19. The clonotype was recovered from a human donor in a cohort sampled during active COVID-19. Specimen: peripheral blood. This chain joins TRBV3-1 (or the pseudogene TRBV3-2) and TRBJ1-6; TRBD1 agrees at 10 bases. The CDR3 DNA reads TGTGCCAGCAGCCGGCCCCGGACAGGGGGAGGCAATTCACCCCTCCACTTT. The encoded protein is CASSRPRTGGGNSPLHF.